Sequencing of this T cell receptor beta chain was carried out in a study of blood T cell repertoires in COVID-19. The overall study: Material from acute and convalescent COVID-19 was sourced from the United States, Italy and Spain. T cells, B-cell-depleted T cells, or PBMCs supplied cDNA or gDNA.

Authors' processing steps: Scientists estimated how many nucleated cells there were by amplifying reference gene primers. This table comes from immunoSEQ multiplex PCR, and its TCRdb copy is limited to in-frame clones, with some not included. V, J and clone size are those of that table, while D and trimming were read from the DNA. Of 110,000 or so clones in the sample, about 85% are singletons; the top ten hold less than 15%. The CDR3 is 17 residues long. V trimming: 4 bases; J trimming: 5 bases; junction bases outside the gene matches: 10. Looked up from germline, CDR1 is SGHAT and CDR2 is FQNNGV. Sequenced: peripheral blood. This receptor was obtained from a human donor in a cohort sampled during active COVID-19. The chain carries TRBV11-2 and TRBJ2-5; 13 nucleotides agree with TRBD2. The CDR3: CASSSRPGLAGDETQYF. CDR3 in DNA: TGTGCCAGCAGCTCCCGACCTGGACTAGCGGGGGATGAGACCCAGTACTTC.